This TCR beta chain was identified in a study of T cells in Graves' hyperthyroidism and ophthalmopathy. Broader study findings: Also found in blood were most expanded thyroid clonotypes above 0.001.

V shed 5 bases and J shed 2 bases, with 18 bases lying between them. Germline loops: CDR1 SNHLY, CDR2 FYNNEI. CDR3 length: 16 residues. Patients with uncontrolled infections, other autoimmune diseases, pregnancy or lactation were excluded. Amplification yielded TCR beta CDR3 regions, with RNA transcripts as the source. HTBI primers drove first-round RT-PCR of the TCR CDR3. TCRdb reprocessed the multiplex PCR reads via MiXCR and lists one record per CDR3 protein. Found here are 450,000 to 700,000 distinct CDR3 sequences, about 45% of them singletons; the top ten hold roughly 20%. This clonotype has just a few counts. Its antigen remains unidentified.

This clonotype originated in an adult woman with Graves' disease, either hyperthyroidism or ophthalmopathy (not recorded which). The material sequenced was peripheral blood or thyroid tissue (not recorded which). V and J are TRBV2 and TRBJ1-1; D is unresolved. Here the CDR3 reads CASSPRPSSGNTEAFF. The CDR3 DNA reads as TGTGCCAGCAGTCCGAGGCCCAGCTCTGGAAACACTGAAGCTTTCTTT. The whole variable domain, remainder taken from reference TRBV2 and TRBJ1-1, is EPEVTQTPSHQVTQMGQEVILRCVPISNHLYFYWYRQILGQKVEFLVSFYNNEISEKSEIFDDQFSVERPDGSNFTLKIRSTKLEDSAMYFCASSPRPSSGNTEAFFGQGTRLTVV.